Presented here are 25 T cell receptor beta chains from one specimen sequenced in a study of shared clonotypes between healthy human individuals (TCRdb year 2020). Library prep was done by the immunoSEQ multiplex PCR assay. TCRdb carries this immuneACCESS record with in-frame sequences only. Its versions omit some clonotypes, under half of them owing to an unresolved V gene in the studies checked, with the rest unexplained. The sample data list approximately 2.5 million clones, and 93% of these were observed just once. The ten largest account for about 0.34% of the sample. The material sequenced was naive CD4+ T cells from PBMCs. This specimen's cell subset or site label, per the study, means: CD45RA+ positively selected. These receptors were obtained from a man younger than 35 in good health. Some clones in this sample may be carry-over from other donors' samples.

About this clone itself: The sample has other DNA sequences that encode this CDR3 too. The chain joins TRBV5-1 to TRBJ1-1; 7 bases align to TRBD1. J lost 3 bases, V lost 3 bases, and 5 bases had no gene match. Per germline, CDR1 SGHRS and CDR2 YFSETQ. The CDR3 extends over 14 amino acids. CDR3 sequence (DNA): TGCGCCAGCAGCTACAGGGGAGGGGACACTGAAGCTTTCTTT. Translating it yields CASSYRGGDTEAFF.

In its sample, this clone was seen once. The V gene is TRBV21-1, the J gene TRBJ2-4; the D segment call TRBD2 is taken from the table without a DNA check. TRBV21-1 is classified as a pseudogene. CDR3 length equals 11 residues. CDR3 protein: CASNGVDIQYF. The DNA for the CDR3 is TGTGCCAGCAACGGGGTGGACATTCAGTACTTC.

The chain recombines TRBV2 with TRBJ2-3; D possibly corresponds to TRBD2 (6 bases). Germline V lookup: CDR1 SNHLY, CDR2 FYNNEI. With 6 bases removed from V and 1 base from J, the gap between germline ends came to 11 bases. This CDR3 region has 14 residues. CDR3 region: CASRREHGTDTQYF. The CDR3 nucleotides read TGTGCCAGCAGACGGGAGCACGGCACAGATACGCAGTATTTT.

The V gene is TRBV10-2, the J gene TRBJ1-1, with D unresolved. V lost 6 bases and J lost 5, with 16 bases in between. CDR3 length: 14 residues. Looked up from germline, CDR1 is WSHSY and CDR2 is SAAADI. The CDR3 bases are TGCGCCAGCAGCGGACCCGGAAAGAGGACTGAAGCTTTCTTT. Its protein is CASSGPGKRTEAFF.

The count of this clone is one. The sample holds other DNA sequences that translate to the same CDR3. The chain carries TRBV29-1 and TRBJ2-4; D is unclear. The germline gives CDR1 SQVTM, CDR2 ANQGSEA. The CDR3 runs to 13 residues. Trimming pared 4 bases from V and 0 bases from J, leaving 7 bases between. The CDR3 loop reads CSVGGLAKNIQYF. The CDR3 nucleotides read TGCAGCGTTGGTGGGCTAGCCAAAAACATTCAGTACTTC. The full variable domain, rest sourced from reference TRBV29-1 and TRBJ2-4, is SAVISQKPSRDICQRGTSLTIQCQVDSQVTMMFWYRQQPGQSLTLIATANQGSEATYESGFVIDKFPISRPNLTFSTLTVSNMSPEDSSIYLCSVGGLAKNIQYFGAGTRLSVL.

The chain has TRBV11-3 and TRBJ2-4; a possible D gene is TRBD2 (6 bases). The CDR3 has 17 amino acids. The germline V gene has CDR1 SGHNT and CDR2 YENEEA. V lost 1 base to trimming and J lost 0 bases, with 13 bases between them. CDR3 region: CASSLGGSGLAKNIQYF. DNA of the CDR3: TGTGCCAGCAGCTTAGGGGGTAGCGGTCTAGCCAAAAACATTCAGTACTTC.

The J gene is TRBJ2-7, the V gene TRBV28, with TRBD1 matching over 8 bases. This CDR3 comprises 14 residues. Germline CDR1 reads MDHEN; CDR2 reads SYDVKM. The ends lost 7 bases at V and 3 bases at J; junction bases unmatched: 8. CDR3: CASTRTGILYEQYF. The CDR3 region has the DNA TGTGCCAGCACCCGGACAGGGATCCTCTACGAGCAGTACTTC.

The rearrangement joins TRBV28 to TRBJ1-2; no reliable D call. The CDR3 covers 15 residues. Germline V gene data show CDR1 as MDHEN and CDR2 as SYDVKM. Trimming shortened V by 6 bases and J by 6 bases, and 20 bases separated the two germline ends. CDR3 in DNA: TGTGCCAGCAGCCCGGGTGGCGCGGGGAACGATGGCTACACCTTC. Translated: CASSPGGAGNDGYTF.

The chain joins TRBV6-5 to TRBJ1-5; D uncertain. Germline CDR1 reads MNHEY; CDR2 reads SVGAGI. Trimming removed 4 bases from V and 5 bases from J, with 6 bases in between. The CDR3 runs 12 residues. The CDR3 reads CASSSPYQPQHF. In DNA, the CDR3 is TGTGCCAGCAGTTCCCCCTATCAGCCCCAGCATTTT.

This chain uses TRBV5-1 with TRBJ2-2; D is perhaps TRBD1 (7 bases). V was clipped by 4 bases and J by 3 bases, with 13 bases between them. Germline loops: CDR1 SGHRS, CDR2 YFSETQ. The CDR3 consists of 15 residues. The CDR3 DNA is TGCGCCAGCAGCGGAGGGACAGAATACACCGGGGAGCTGTTTTTT. This encodes CASSGGTEYTGELFF.

The chain couples TRBV5-1 to TRBJ2-1, with 7 bases fitting TRBD2. Unmatched junction bases numbered 12, after V lost 1 base and J lost 2 bases. Germline loops: CDR1 SGHRS, CDR2 YFSETQ. The CDR3 totals 18 residues. The CDR3 is CASSLTSGTRPPYNEQFF. The CDR3 DNA is TGCGCCAGCAGCTTGACCAGCGGGACCCGACCACCCTACAATGAGCAGTTCTTC.

V gene TRBV9 combines with J gene TRBJ1-2, with a weak D call TRBD1 (5 bases). CDR1 SGDLS and CDR2 YYNGEE come from the germline V gene. The germline V and J ends were trimmed by 4 bases and 5 bases, with 27 bases remaining between them. The CDR3 has 18 amino acids. CDR3 in amino acids: CASSRAPNQGFGTYGYTF. CDR3 DNA sequence: TGTGCCAGCAGCCGCGCCCCCAACCAGGGTTTCGGGACTTATGGCTACACCTTC.

The rearrangement uses TRBV28 and TRBJ2-7, with 13 bases aligning to TRBD2. V shed 2 bases and J 0 bases; nucleotides not matched to a gene: 7. The CDR3 contains 18 residues. Germline assignment: CDR1 MDHEN and CDR2 SYDVKM. CDR3 sequence (DNA): TGTGCCAGCAGTTTAGCACTAGCGGGAGGGGACAGCTCCTACGAGCAGTACTTC. Protein: CASSLALAGGDSSYEQYF.

This clone is a singleton in its sample. This sequence joins TRBV30 and TRBJ2-3; 11 bases are a match to TRBD2. The ends lost 4 bases at V and 4 bases at J; junction bases unmatched: 7. CDR1 and CDR2 (germline): GTSNPN, SVGIG (reference sequence). CDR3 size: 15 residues. The CDR3 DNA is TGTGCCTGGATGGAGACTAGCGGGACGGCAGATACGCAGTATTTT. Its translation is CAWMETSGTADTQYF.

The CDR3 region has the DNA TGTGCCAGCAGTGACAGGACAGGGGCCAATCAGCCCCAGCATTTT. It yields the protein CASSDRTGANQPQHF. The rearrangement joins TRBV2 to TRBJ1-5, with TRBD1 matching 9 bases. There are 15 residues in the CDR3. V was clipped by 3 bases and J by 3 bases; unmatched bases: 3. Germline CDR1 and CDR2: SNHLY and FYNNEI.

This clone was detected only a few times. The sample carries other DNA sequences with the same CDR3. The chain joins TRBV28 to TRBJ2-1; 7 nucleotides agree with TRBD2. V trimming: 3 bases; J trimming: 0 bases; junction bases outside the gene matches: 2. CDR1 is MDHEN, CDR2 SYDVKM, per germline. CDR3 length: 15 amino acids. Here the CDR3 reads CASSLGGSSYNEQFF. The CDR3, as DNA: TGTGCCAGCAGTTTGGGCGGGAGCTCCTACAATGAGCAGTTCTTC. Combining the CDR3 with reference TRBV28 and TRBJ2-1 gives the whole variable domain DVKVTQSSRYLVKRTGEKVFLECVQDMDHENMFWYRQDPGLGLRLIYFSYDVKMKEKGDIPEGYSVSREKKERFSLILESASTNQTSMYLCASSLGGSSYNEQFFGPGTRLTVL.

Of note for this clone: Other DNA variants within this sample encode the same CDR3. V usage is TRBV5-1 and J usage is TRBJ2-5; the D gene could be TRBD1 or TRBD2 (5 bases each). V was pared by 0 bases and J by 5 bases, with 8 bases between. This CDR3 has 13 residues. Germline CDR1 SGHRS, CDR2 YFSETQ. The CDR3 protein is CASSLGGTETQYF. DNA for the CDR3: TGCGCCAGCAGCTTGGGGGGGACGGAGACCCAGTACTTC.

The chain employs TRBV11-2 and TRBJ2-7; 9 bases align to TRBD1. Germline CDR1 SGHAT, CDR2 FQNNGV. The CDR3 runs to 15 residues. V lost 5 bases and J lost 1; bases outside the gene matches: 6. The CDR3 coding sequence is TGTGCCAGCAGCCGAGCCGGGACAGGGTCCTACGAGCAGTACTTC. Encoded protein: CASSRAGTGSYEQYF.

The chain couples TRBV6-5 to TRBJ2-7; possibly TRBD1 or TRBD2 for D (5 bases each). Trimming took 6 bases from V and 6 from J, leaving 6 bases between them. The germline gives CDR1 MNHEY, CDR2 SVGAGI. The CDR3 contains 10 residues. The CDR3 sequence: CASRGTEQYF. The DNA for the CDR3 is TGTGCCAGCAGGGGGACCGAGCAGTACTTC.

The rearrangement uses TRBV28 and TRBJ1-5, with TRBD1 matching over 7 bases. The CDR3 is made up of 16 amino acids. CDR1 is MDHEN and CDR2 is SYDVKM in the germline V gene. J was trimmed by 6 bases and V by 6 bases; bases with no gene match: 14. The CDR3 DNA follows: TGTGCCAGCAGCGGAAACCGACAGGGCTGGGGTCAGCCCCAGCATTTT. It codes for CASSGNRQGWGQPQHF.

The chain joins TRBV7-3 to TRBJ2-3; TRBD2 matches 8 bases. V shed 6 bases and J 4 bases; nucleotides not matched to a gene: 9. In germline, CDR1 is SGHTA, CDR2 FQGTGA. This CDR3 comprises 15 residues. The CDR3, as DNA: TGTGCCAGCAGGGCCGGGACTAGTCGGGCAGATACGCAGTATTTT. It specifies CASRAGTSRADTQYF. Full variable domain (rest looked up from reference TRBV7-3 and TRBJ2-3): GAGVSQTPSNKVTEKGKYVELRCDPISGHTALYWYRQSLGQGPEFLIYFQGTGAADDSGLPNDRFFAVRPEGSVSTLKIQRTERGDSAVYLCASRAGTSRADTQYFGPGTRLTVL.

V usage is TRBV2 and J usage is TRBJ2-7; TRBD1 matches at 11 bases. Germline V gene data show CDR1 as SNHLY and CDR2 as FYNNEI. The CDR3 runs 13 residues. Trimming removed 7 bases from V and 3 bases from J; junction bases left unmatched: 2. The CDR3 DNA reads TGTGCCAGCAAGGGGACAGGGGGCTACGAGCAGTACTTC. Its translation is CASKGTGGYEQYF.

The rearrangement links TRBV5-6 to TRBJ2-7; D is uncertain. Germline V gene sequence: CDR1 SGHDT, CDR2 YYEEEE. CDR3 length: 17 residues. Deletions cut 0 bases from V and 4 bases from J, with 20 bases between. CDR3 sequence: CASSLAIQRDLRYEQYF. The CDR3 DNA sequence: TGTGCCAGCAGCTTGGCGATTCAAAGGGATTTGCGGTACGAGCAGTACTTC. The variable domain in full, completed from reference TRBV5-6 and TRBJ2-7, reads DAGVTQSPTHLIKTRGQQVTLRCSPKSGHDTVSWYQQALGQGPQFIFQYYEEEERQRGNFPDRFSGHQFPNYSSELNVNALLLGDSALYLCASSLAIQRDLRYEQYFGPGTRLTVT.

The CDR3 spells CSVAGTAETQYF. CDR3 bases: TGCAGCGTTGCCGGGACAGCGGAGACCCAGTACTTC. This chain connects TRBV29-1 to TRBJ2-5; 7 positions agree with TRBD1. CDR3 length: 12 amino acids. The germline CDR1 and CDR2 sequences are SQVTM and ANQGSEA. The J segment lost 5 bases and the V segment lost 4 bases, leaving 4 bases of the junction unmatched.

The chain combines TRBV15 with TRBJ2-3, with TRBD2 identical over 7 bases. V shed 5 bases and J 3 bases; nucleotides not matched to a gene: 5. CDR3 length: 14 amino acids. Germline-derived CDR1 and CDR2 are LNHNV and YYDKDF (reference sequence). The CDR3 DNA is TGTGCCACCAGCGGGGCCGGGGGGACAGATACGCAGTATTTT. It is translated as CATSGAGGTDTQYF.